These T cell receptor beta chains were read from a single sample in a study of T cells in Graves' hyperthyroidism and ophthalmopathy. TCRdb processed the multiplex PCR reads anew with MiXCR; each CDR3 protein has one entry. Among approximately 330,000 distinct CDR3 sequences, approximately 13% were seen once, and the ten largest hold roughly 35%. The material sequenced was blood. These receptors were collected from a woman aged 40 to 55 with Graves' ophthalmopathy. Both conserved end residues are part of each CDR3. A D gene is named only where the DNA matches it firmly. Rows give clone size only sometimes, using once, few, many, or a class for an expanded clone.

j_gene: TRBJ1-2
abundance: many
d_gene: NA
v_gene: TRBV2
CDR3nt: TGTGCCAGCAGTACCTCGGGCAGGGGAATCGGTGGCTACACCTTC
CDR3aa: CASSTSGRGIGGYTF

j_gene: TRBJ1-2
abundance: once
d_gene: NA
v_gene: TRBV4-1
CDR3nt: TGCGCCAGCAGCAGAGCCCCTAACTATGGCTACACCTTC
CDR3aa: CASSRAPNYGYTF

j_gene: TRBJ1-1
abundance: many
d_gene: NA
v_gene: TRBV7-9
CDR3nt: TGTGCCAGCAGTATTAACATGAACACTGAAGCTTTCTTT
CDR3aa: CASSINMNTEAFF

j_gene: TRBJ1-1
abundance: many
d_gene: NA
v_gene: TRBV7-9
CDR3nt: TGTGCCAGCATTCCATTTCCCACTGAAGCTTTCTTT
CDR3aa: CASIPFPTEAFF

j_gene: TRBJ1-1
abundance: many
d_gene: NA
v_gene: TRBV18
CDR3nt: TGTGCCAGCGCGACTGGGCAAGACACTGAAGCTTTCTTT
CDR3aa: CASATGQDTEAFF

j_gene: TRBJ2-3
abundance: many
d_gene: NA
v_gene: TRBV24-1
CDR3nt: TGTGCCACCAGTGATCCACAGACAGATACGCAGTATTTT
CDR3aa: CATSDPQTDTQYF

j_gene: TRBJ2-5
abundance: NA
d_gene: NA
v_gene: TRBV12-3/TRBV12-4
CDR3nt: TGTGCCAGCAGTTCGACGCAAGGGACCCAGTACTTC
CDR3aa: CASSSTQGTQYF

j_gene: TRBJ2-6
abundance: few
d_gene: TRBD1
v_gene: TRBV11-3
CDR3nt: TGTGCCAGCAGCTTAGGTTGGGACAGCGACCTAAACTCTGGGGCCAACGTCCTGACTTTC
CDR3aa: CASSLGWDSDLNSGANVLTF

j_gene: TRBJ1-4
abundance: once
d_gene: TRBD1
v_gene: TRBV5-6
CDR3nt: TGTGCCAGCAGCTTCTCACAGGGGGATGAAAAACTGTTTTTT
CDR3aa: CASSFSQGDEKLFF

j_gene: TRBJ2-5
abundance: few
d_gene: NA
v_gene: TRBV7-9
CDR3nt: TGTGCCAGCAGCTCAGCGACAGGCCCAGAGACCCAGTACTTC
CDR3aa: CASSSATGPETQYF

j_gene: TRBJ1-2
abundance: NA
d_gene: NA
v_gene: TRBV9
CDR3nt: TGTGCCAGCAGCGCGGGGACCCCCTGGGGTTATGGCTACACCTTC
CDR3aa: CASSAGTPWGYGYTF

j_gene: TRBJ1-3
abundance: few
d_gene: NA
v_gene: TRBV15
CDR3nt: TGTGCCACCAGCAGAGATCGGGCAGATGGAAACACCATATATTTT
CDR3aa: CATSRDRADGNTIYF

j_gene: TRBJ1-5
abundance: many
d_gene: NA
v_gene: TRBV20-1
CDR3nt: TGCAGTGCTAGACCGAACATCTTACGCAATCAGCCCCAGCATTTT
CDR3aa: CSARPNILRNQPQHF

j_gene: TRBJ1-2
abundance: many
d_gene: NA
v_gene: TRBV3-1
CDR3nt: TGTGCCAGCAGCCAAGCTGGCAGTGGCTACACCTTC
CDR3aa: CASSQAGSGYTF

j_gene: TRBJ2-1
abundance: many
d_gene: TRBD1
v_gene: TRBV7-9
CDR3nt: TGTGCCAGCAGTCTAGACAGGGGGCAGTTCTTC
CDR3aa: CASSLDRGQFF

j_gene: TRBJ1-2
abundance: many
d_gene: NA
v_gene: TRBV10-3
CDR3nt: TGTGCCATCAGTGCACGGGAAATTGCTAACTATGGCTACACCTTC
CDR3aa: CAISAREIANYGYTF

j_gene: TRBJ2-1
abundance: few
d_gene: NA
v_gene: TRBV3-1
CDR3nt: TGTGCCAGCAGCCCACAAGGGGCAGGGACTGGGGAGCAGTTCTTC
CDR3aa: CASSPQGAGTGEQFF

j_gene: TRBJ2-7
abundance: many
d_gene: TRBD2
v_gene: TRBV28
CDR3nt: TGTGCCAGCAACCCGGGGACTAGCGGAGGCCCCTTTATCAACGAGCAGTACTTC
CDR3aa: CASNPGTSGGPFINEQYF

j_gene: TRBJ1-5
abundance: many
d_gene: NA
v_gene: TRBV30
CDR3nt: TGTGCCTGGAGTGATAGGAATAGCAATCAGCCCCAGCATTTT
CDR3aa: CAWSDRNSNQPQHF

j_gene: TRBJ2-7
abundance: many
d_gene: NA
v_gene: TRBV20-1
CDR3nt: TGCAGTGCTAGTAAGGGGTACGAGCAGTACTTC
CDR3aa: CSASKGYEQYF

j_gene: TRBJ2-1
abundance: many
d_gene: NA
v_gene: TRBV20-1
CDR3nt: TGCAGTGCAGACGACGGGGAGGTCTACAATGAGCAGTTCTTC
CDR3aa: CSADDGEVYNEQFF

j_gene: TRBJ1-6
abundance: NA
d_gene: TRBD1
v_gene: TRBV24-1
CDR3nt: TGTGCCACCAGTGAAGCCGGGACAGGGGGCCTAGGAGGTTCACCCCTCCACTTT
CDR3aa: CATSEAGTGGLGGSPLHF

j_gene: TRBJ2-3
abundance: many
d_gene: NA
v_gene: TRBV7-2
CDR3nt: TGTGCCAGCAGCGGCTTCCGGTTCACAGATACGCAGTATTTT
CDR3aa: CASSGFRFTDTQYF

j_gene: TRBJ1-1
abundance: NA
d_gene: TRBD1
v_gene: TRBV27
CDR3nt: TGTGCCAGCAGTTTACTGACAGGGATTTACACTGAAGCTTTCTTT
CDR3aa: CASSLLTGIYTEAFF

j_gene: TRBJ1-1
abundance: many
d_gene: NA
v_gene: TRBV6-1
CDR3nt: TGTGCCAGTTACAGGGTAGGGGTGAACACTGAAGCTTTCTTT
CDR3aa: CASYRVGVNTEAFF

j_gene: TRBJ2-3
abundance: few
d_gene: NA
v_gene: TRBV19
CDR3nt: TGTGCCAGTAGTATAGATCGGCTAGCTCCGCAGTATTTT
CDR3aa: CASSIDRLAPQYF

j_gene: TRBJ2-7
abundance: many
d_gene: TRBD1
v_gene: TRBV2
CDR3nt: TGTGCCAGCAGTGATTATATCGAGACAGGGGCCTACGAGCAGTACTTC
CDR3aa: CASSDYIETGAYEQYF

j_gene: TRBJ2-3
abundance: many
d_gene: NA
v_gene: TRBV11-2
CDR3nt: TGTGCCAGCAGCTTAGCCGGAGCCTATACGCAGTATTTT
CDR3aa: CASSLAGAYTQYF

j_gene: TRBJ1-2
abundance: few
d_gene: TRBD1
v_gene: TRBV7-8
CDR3nt: TGTGCCAGCAGCTCCCGGGACAGTCCCTATGGCTACACCTTC
CDR3aa: CASSSRDSPYGYTF

j_gene: TRBJ2-1
abundance: NA
d_gene: TRBD2
v_gene: TRBV10-3
CDR3nt: TGTGCCTCCAGAGGGAGCGGGACCTACTACAATGAGCAGTTCTTC
CDR3aa: CASRGSGTYYNEQFF

j_gene: TRBJ2-7
abundance: NA
d_gene: NA
v_gene: TRBV27
CDR3nt: TGTGCCAGCAGTTCCCTTAGCTCCTACGAGCAGTACTTC
CDR3aa: CASSSLSSYEQYF